This T cell receptor beta chain was found in a study of post-analysis software for immune sequencing data. Whole-study context: Courses of disease covered relapsing-remitting, secondary progressive and progressive-relapsing multiple sclerosis. Study-wide results and caveats: Significantly lower normalized Chao1 diversity was seen in multiple sclerosis patients than in controls. About five TRBV segments were more frequent in patients than controls; TRBV5-6, TRBV5-1 and TRBV20-1 belonged to this group. Those samples that were prepared in the same batch co-clustered strongly by F measure.

TCR beta cDNA libraries included unique molecular identifiers. Around 500,000 cDNA molecules came from roughly 0.93 to 9.6 million T cells. Using its own MiXCR run on the PCR reads, TCRdb lists one record per CDR3 protein. Among 170,000 or so distinct CDR3 sequences, approximately 28% were seen once, and the ten largest hold approximately 1.5%. This CDR3 has 13 residues. Germline V lookup: CDR1 DFQATT, CDR2 SNEGSKA (reference sequence). Trimming took 6 bases from V and 6 from J, leaving 14 bases between them. On this clonotype itself: The antigen remains undetermined.

What was sequenced was blood. The clonotype was recovered from a girl between 10 and 17 years old with multiple sclerosis. The genes are TRBV20-1 and TRBJ1-4; perhaps TRBD1 as D (5 bases). The CDR3 DNA reads as TGCAGTGCCTTCCGGGACGTATATGAAAAACTGTTTTTT. Its translation: CSAFRDVYEKLFF.